This TCR beta chain was identified during a study of blood T cells in healthy people across ages. Isolated per sample were at least 7 million PBMCs. Total RNA was extracted at no less than 6 micrograms per sample. Sample-barcoded 5' priming and a J-beta primer mix drove a second PCR of about 6 to 12 cycles. From the 5' RACE reads, TCRdb called clonotypes with MiXCR, one entry per CDR3 protein. The sample shows over a million distinct CDR3 sequences, around 25% of them seen only once. Germline V gene lookup returns CDR1 MDHEN and CDR2 SYDVKM. CDR3 size: 17 residues. The ends were cut back, 6 bases at V and 2 bases at J, with 22 bases in the middle. Another study also made use of these data, one on T cells of mothers and their children. As that report states: Each mother yielded more than 9 million TCR beta CDR3 reads. Each child yielded 2.5 million to 3 million reads. Within related and unrelated pairs, thymic selection shapes TCR recombination output in a similar way.

The sequenced sample consisted of blood. The V gene is TRBV28, the J gene TRBJ2-5, with D possibly matching TRBD2 (6 bases). The source is a girl aged 2 to 9 in good health. The CDR3 sequence: CASSILGGRWSQETQYF. CDR3 bases: TGTGCCAGCAGCATTCTGGGGGGACGTTGGTCTCAAGAGACCCAGTACTTC. Supplemented by reference TRBV28 and TRBJ2-5, the full variable domain reads DVKVTQSSRYLVKRTGEKVFLECVQDMDHENMFWYRQDPGLGLRLIYFSYDVKMKEKGDIPEGYSVSREKKERFSLILESASTNQTSMYLCASSILGGRWSQETQYFGPGTRLLVL.